These T cell receptor beta chains were read from a single sample in a study of Tregs in tolerant kidney transplant recipients. Sequencing was performed with immunoSEQ multiplex PCR; in TCRdb, only in-frame clones are kept and a portion is missing. In the table there are 50,000 to 75,000 clones, under 98% of which are singletons. This sample comprised Tregs from blood, obtained before the transplant. The source is a human donor who received a combined kidney and bone marrow transplant. The CDR3 runs from the conserved cysteine through the conserved F or W. Each record gives: D gene, V gene, J gene, clone size, CDR3 DNA, CDR3 protein. D genes are given only for firm matches. Not all rows give a size; the values are once, few, many and, for expanded clones, a class.

>-|TRBV27|TRBJ1-3|-
TGTGCCAGCAGTCAATCGACAGCCGACCTTTCTGGAAACACCATATATTTT
CASSQSTADLSGNTIYF
>-|TRBV5-6|TRBJ1-2|-
TGTGCCAGCAGCTTTAGAGTTCACGGCTACACCTTC
CASSFRVHGYTF
>-|TRBV5-4|TRBJ2-7|-
TGTGCCAGCAGCACTTCCTACGAGCAGTACTTC
CASSTSYEQYF
>TRBD2|TRBV4-1|TRBJ2-2|-
TGCGCCAGCAGCCAAAGCGGGGGGGCCAGCACCGGGGAGCTGTTTTTT
CASSQSGGASTGELFF
>TRBD2|TRBV25-1|TRBJ2-3|once
TGTGCCAGCAGCCCAGGACTAGCGACAGATACGCAGTATTTT
CASSPGLATDTQYF
>TRBD2|TRBV7-2|TRBJ2-3|-
TGTGCCAGCAGACCAGCGGGGGGGAGCGCAGATACGCAGTATTTT
CASRPAGGSADTQYF
>-|TRBV27|TRBJ1-1|-
TGTGCCAGCAGTTTACTACCGGGAGGGTCAGAAGCTTTCTTT
CASSLLPGGSEAFF
>-|TRBV10-3|TRBJ2-3|-
TGTGCCACCTATACTACCTCAGGGGCGACAGATACGCAGTATTTT
CATYTTSGATDTQYF
>-|TRBV11-2|TRBJ1-1|-
TGTGCCAGCAGCCGTACGCAGGGATACACTGAAGCTTTCTTT
CASSRTQGYTEAFF
>TRBD2|TRBV4-1|TRBJ2-1|once
TGCGCCAGCAGCCTGGGACTAGCGGGAGTCTATGAGCAGTTCTTC
CASSLGLAGVYEQFF
>TRBD1|TRBV30|TRBJ1-1|-
TGTGCCTGGTCTACAGGGGGCCCTGAAGCTTTCTTT
CAWSTGGPEAFF
>-|TRBV25-1|TRBJ2-2|-
TGTGCCAGCAGTTTTATACAGGGCGACGGGGAGCTGTTTTTT
CASSFIQGDGELFF
>-|TRBV28|TRBJ2-7|-
TGTGCCAGCAACTTTGGAGGGCCTAGTGGCGGAAGCTCCTACGAGCAGTACTTC
CASNFGGPSGGSSYEQYF
>TRBD2|TRBV5-1|TRBJ2-1|-
TGCGCCAGCAGAACTAGCGGGAGGGGTAATGAGCAGTTCTTC
CASRTSGRGNEQFF
>TRBD1|TRBV6-6|TRBJ1-4|-
TGTGCCAGCACCTCAGGATGGCAGGGGGCCGAAAAACTGTTTTTT
CASTSGWQGAEKLFF
>TRBD2|TRBV5-1|TRBJ2-1|-
TGCGCCAGCAGCTTCGGACTAGCGGGAAGCGATGAGCAGTTCTTC
CASSFGLAGSDEQFF
>TRBD1|TRBV28|TRBJ1-2|-
TGTGCCAGCAGACCCGGGACAGAACAGGGTGGCTACACCTTC
CASRPGTEQGGYTF
>TRBD2|TRBV4-2|TRBJ2-7|once
TGTGCCAGCAGCCAAGATCGAGTAGCGGGGGAATACGAGCAGTACTTC
CASSQDRVAGEYEQYF
>-|TRBV28|TRBJ2-7|-
TGTGCCAGCACGGGCGTTCGGGGTTGGCACGAGCAGTACTTC
CASTGVRGWHEQYF
>-|TRBV15|TRBJ1-1|-
TGTGCCACCAGCAGAGACAGGTTCTCAACTGAAGCTTTCTTT
CATSRDRFSTEAFF
>TRBD2|TRBV4-2|TRBJ2-2|-
TGTGCCAGCAGCCAAGACCTGGGACTAGCGCACACCGGGGAGCTGTTTTTT
CASSQDLGLAHTGELFF
>-|TRBV12-5|TRBJ2-4|-
TGTGCTAGTGGTACGGGGGGGGGACAGGGAATAAACATTCAGTACTTC
CASGTGGGQGINIQYF
>TRBD1|TRBV5-4|TRBJ2-1|-
TGTGCCAGCAGCTTTAGGGACAGGGGTATCGGTGAGCAGTTCTTC
CASSFRDRGIGEQFF
>-|TRBV18|TRBJ2-7|-
TGTGCCAGCTCACCACTGCTACAGGGTTACGAGCAGTACTTC
CASSPLLQGYEQYF